The present TCR beta chain was sequenced within a study of regulatory T cells in long-lasting Graves disease (dated by TCRdb to the early 2020s). General notes on the study: Persistent Graves' disease was defined as persistently positive TSH receptor autoantibodies together with antithyroid drug treatment for over 5 years. Persistent Graves' disease patients in the clinical cohort had taken antithyroid drugs for approximately 10 years on average. Persistent Graves' disease patients were compared with newly diagnosed Graves' disease patients by peripheral blood TCR sequencing and RNA sequencing. The study was registered as a clinical trial and conducted in China. A total of some 33 samples were covered by TCR sequencing, comprising approximately 13 persistent and roughly 20 newly diagnosed Graves' disease patients.

The protocol used for the library was multiplex PCR. The reads were generated on an Illumina HiSeq 4000. To build TCR beta libraries, CDR3 regions were amplified by Arm-PCR using iRepertoire HTBI primers. PCR products were gel purified before sequencing. As for how the authors treated the data: A total of 62 TRBV and 14 TRBJ segments were identified across samples and were used for gene usage analysis of CDR3 amino acid clonotypes. Filtered high-quality paired reads were merged into contigs using COPE and FqMerger. Contigs were aligned with BLAST to IMGT TRBV, TRBD and TRBJ reference genes, and CDR3 was defined per IMGT. Highly expanded clones were defined as clonotypes with a frequency above 0.1%. Shannon entropy was used to measure repertoire diversity, and the Gini coefficient was used to measure V-J evenness. A clonotype found in more than one individual was treated as public. The raw public data were reprocessed by TCRdb itself: fastp quality trimming at Q25, MiXCR clonotype calling, in-frame beta chains only. For every CDR3 protein sequence, its rows merge into one entry that carries the most common genes and DNA. V and J calls and clone size were set by TCRdb, not the authors. In this sample the table shows some 330,000 distinct CDR3 sequences, about 23% of which occur a single time. The ten top clones hold around 30% of the sample.

In light of the paper, this sample's time point label describes: persistent/refractory GD, antithyroid drugs over 5 years with positive TRAb. For both TCR sequencing and RNA sequencing, RNA was extracted from PBMCs using TRIzol. The diagnosis of Graves' disease was made according to American Thyroid Association guidelines. Patients for the study were recruited at an endocrinology department in Xi'an, China. Each patient gave approximately 10 milliliters of peripheral blood, collected in an EDTA anticoagulant tube. Ficoll Paque Plus density gradient separation was used to isolate PBMCs, and no further T cell sorting was done. An Agilent 2100 Bioanalyzer and agarose gel were used to check RNA quality, while a NanoDrop 2000 measured RNA concentration. The CDR3 starts with the cysteine, ends with the phenylalanine, and has 16 residues. The kept DNA is CDR3 alone, 48 bases in frame from the first base. From V the trimming removes 0 bases and from J it removes 5 bases, while the gene matches leave 8 bases of the junction unaccounted for. The germline V gene yields SGHRS for CDR1 and YFSETQ for CDR2.

Study-wide conclusions, independent of this receptor: Compared with newly diagnosed patients, patients with persistent Graves' disease had lower TCR Shannon entropy and fewer highly expanded clones, which suggests clonal expansion. The authors acknowledged the small sample size as a limitation that may reduce accuracy. Sequencing and analysis were restricted to the TCR beta chain. Patients with persistent disease shared more public clonotypes (approximately 2,500) than newly diagnosed patients did (around 1,000). Because the primary lesion, thyroid tissue, could not be accessed, the study looked at peripheral blood alone. TRBV28, TRBJ1-2 and TRBJ2-5 were preferentially used in persistent disease, while TRBV20-1 and TRBJ2-1 were favored in newly diagnosed disease.

Note on this clonotype: The specificity of this receptor is unknown. Base quality data are lacking; no much larger clone is found one base away.

The chain is encoded by TRBV5-1 joined to TRBJ2-7; 10 junctional bases match TRBD1. The receptor was isolated from a middle-aged woman with Graves disease. Donor details come from another sample of the same person, matched by shared clones. The source was peripheral blood mononuclear cells (PBMCs), collected when the disease was refractory, from a patient treated with antithyroid drugs. The DNA reads as follows: TGCGCCAGCAGCTTGGTAGGGGGGACAGGGGCCCACGAGCAGTACTTC. It specifies CASSLVGGTGAHEQYF.